The 30 T cell receptor beta chains in this list originate from one sample, sequenced in a study of spatial heterogeneity in lung cancer. TCRdb re-analysed the 5' RACE reads in MiXCR, keeping a single row per CDR3 protein. The table has 60,000 to 85,000 distinct CDR3 sequences, less than 9.5% seen once. Time point of the sample: blood at routine non-recurrence follow-up after resection. Source: PBMCs, taken at follow-up. The receptor source for this set is a female donor with early-stage non-small cell lung cancer.

This clonotype was picked up many times. The chain joins TRBV5-1 to TRBJ1-1, with 7 bases lining up with TRBD1. Per the germline V gene, CDR1 is SGHRS and CDR2 is YFSETQ. The CDR3 has 17 residues. V lost 0 bases and J lost 4; bases outside the gene matches: 12. In nucleotides, the CDR3 is TGCGCCAGCAGCTTGGCCAGAGGGGGCGAGAGGGCCACTGAAGCTTTCTTT. It specifies CASSLARGGERATEAFF. The full variable domain, completed using reference TRBV5-1 and TRBJ1-1, is KAGVTQTPRYLIKTRGQQVTLSCSPISGHRSVSWYQQTPGQGLQFLFEYFSETQRNKGNFPGRFSGRQFSNSRSEMNVSTLELGDSALYLCASSLARGGERATEAFFGQGTRLTVV.

This clonotype was recorded at least ten times. The gene calls are TRBV6-4 and TRBJ1-4; tentatively, D is TRBD1 (6 bases). The germline CDR1 and CDR2 sequences are MRHNA and SNTAGT. Trimming left V 6 bases short and J 10 bases short, with 15 bases between. This CDR3 comprises 13 residues. The CDR3 sequence is CASRAGTSGKLFF. The CDR3 nucleotides are TGTGCCAGCAGGGCCGGGACAAGTGGAAAACTGTTTTTT.

The sample holds many counts of this clonotype. The chain carries TRBV7-9 and TRBJ2-5, with 9 bases aligning to TRBD2. The germline V gene has CDR1 SEHNR and CDR2 FQNEAQ (reference sequence). J lost 7 bases, V lost 6 bases, and 9 bases had no gene match. This CDR3 spans 14 amino acids. CDR3 protein: CASSLNIAGATQYF. The CDR3 DNA reads as TGTGCCAGCAGTTTAAACATAGCGGGAGCGACCCAGTACTTC.

V gene TRBV20-1 combines with J gene TRBJ2-1; 9 bases map to TRBD2. V was clipped by 2 bases and J by 12 bases; unmatched bases: 11. The germline CDR1 and CDR2 sequences are DFQATT and SNEGSKA (reference sequence). CDR3 size: 14 residues. This chain's CDR3 is CSARKAGGPMGQFF. The CDR3 DNA sequence: TGCAGTGCTAGAAAAGCGGGAGGCCCTATGGGGCAGTTCTTC.

This clonotype was seen a handful of times. The chain uses TRBV29-1 and TRBJ2-7; a possible D gene is TRBD1 (6 bases). Germline V CDR1 and CDR2: SQVTM, ANQGSEA. This CDR3 comprises 12 residues. Between the trimmed V and J ends, which lost 8 bases and 2 bases, there was a span of 13 bases. The CDR3 coding sequence is TGCAGCACCAGACAGGACGCCTACGAGCAGTACTTC. Protein: CSTRQDAYEQYF.

This clonotype has ten or more counts. The rearrangement joins TRBV6-5 to TRBJ1-1; D remains unclear. Germline V CDR1 and CDR2: MNHEY, SVGAGI. The CDR3 spans 14 residues. Trimming cost V 6 bases and J 9 bases, with 20 bases left between them. The CDR3 loop reads CASRTLVKGLQAFF. CDR3 DNA sequence: TGTGCCAGCAGAACTCTTGTAAAAGGTCTACAAGCTTTCTTT.

The CDR3 loop is CAIRAGDEKLFF. The CDR3 nucleotides are TGTGCCATCAGGGCGGGGGATGAAAAACTGTTTTTT. The V and J genes are TRBV10-3 and TRBJ1-4; perhaps TRBD1 as D (5 bases). The CDR3 is 12 amino acids. CDR1 is ENHRY and CDR2 is SYGVKD in the germline V gene. The V gene lost 6 bases and the J gene lost 6 bases, with 8 bases spanning the gap.

The genes are TRBV2 and TRBJ1-2, with D maybe TRBD1 (6 bases). Germline V gives CDR1 SNHLY, CDR2 FYNNEI. The V gene lost 6 bases and the J gene lost 2 bases, with 13 bases spanning the gap. The CDR3 totals 14 residues. The CDR3 DNA reads TGTGCCAGCAGGCCCGGGACAACCAACTATGGCTACACCTTC. It translates to CASRPGTTNYGYTF.

Comment on this clonotype: A much larger clone differs from this one at a single base, so this may be a read error. J is TRBJ2-1 and V is TRBV28; D may be TRBD2 (5 bases). V was shortened by 7 bases and J by 5 bases, with 9 bases between the two germline ends. The CDR3 length is 12 residues. Germline V gives CDR1 MDHEN, CDR2 SYDVKM. CDR3 in amino acids: CASTEANNEQFF. The CDR3 DNA reads as TGTGCCAGCACGGAGGCGAACAATGAGCAGTTCTTC. Looking up the rest from reference TRBV28 and TRBJ2-1 gives the full variable domain: DVKVTQSSRYLVKRTGEKVFLECVQDMDHENMFWYRQDPGLGLRLIYFSYDVKMKEKGDIPEGYSVSREKKERFSLILESASTNQTSMYLCASTEANNEQFFGPGTRLTVL.

The sample holds many counts of this clonotype. The DNA of the CDR3 is TGTGCCAGCTTCAGCTATGGCTACACCTTC. It yields the protein CASFSYGYTF. The V call is TRBV6-5, the J call TRBJ1-2, with D uncertain. In germline, CDR1 is MNHEY, CDR2 SVGAGI. V dropped 8 bases and J dropped 4 bases, with 5 bases sitting between them. The CDR3 spans 10 residues.

This clonotype was detected a few times. As DNA, the CDR3 is TGTGCCAGCAGTTCCTCGGTTTTTCCGGACGGTGACACAGATACGCAGTATTTT. It specifies CASSSSVFPDGDTDTQYF. The chain employs TRBV28 and TRBJ2-3; D not certain. V lost 4 bases, J lost 2 bases, and 22 bases lay in between. Germline loops: CDR1 MDHEN, CDR2 SYDVKM. The CDR3 is 18 residues long. Variable domain in full (rest from reference TRBV28 and TRBJ2-3): DVKVTQSSRYLVKRTGEKVFLECVQDMDHENMFWYRQDPGLGLRLIYFSYDVKMKEKGDIPEGYSVSREKKERFSLILESASTNQTSMYLCASSSSVFPDGDTDTQYFGPGTRLTVL.

This clonotype showed up just a few times. The chain combines TRBV25-1 with TRBJ1-1; D not certain. The CDR3 consists of 14 residues. Germline V gives CDR1 MGHDK, CDR2 SYGVNS. The V and J ends lost 7 bases and 3 bases respectively, with 15 bases between them. CDR3 in amino acids: CASTPYGGYTEAFF. The CDR3, as DNA: TGTGCCAGCACCCCCTACGGAGGGTACACTGAAGCTTTCTTT.

In this sample, this clonotype turned up a few times. The chain couples TRBV4-1 to TRBJ2-3; D is possibly TRBD1 or TRBD2 (5 bases each). Germline V gene sequence: CDR1 MGHRA, CDR2 YSYEKL. The V gene lost 1 base and the J gene lost 3 bases, with 17 bases spanning the gap. The CDR3 is made up of 17 amino acids. Here the CDR3 reads CASSQGGAPWGTDTQYF. The CDR3 DNA follows: TGCGCCAGCAGCCAAGGTGGCGCCCCCTGGGGGACAGATACGCAGTATTTT.

Many counts were recorded for this clonotype. The gene calls are TRBV6-6 and TRBJ2-2; 7 bases fit TRBD2. This CDR3 spans 15 amino acids. Trimming removed 8 bases from V and 0 bases from J; junction bases left unmatched: 6. Germline-derived CDR1 and CDR2 are MNHNY and SVGAGI (reference sequence). The CDR3: CASGGESSNTGELFF. The CDR3 bases are TGTGCCAGCGGGGGGGAGTCCTCGAACACCGGGGAGCTGTTTTTT.

The chain employs TRBV12-3 or TRBV12-4 and TRBJ2-5, with 9 bases aligning to TRBD2. The CDR3 is 15 amino acids. J was trimmed by 2 bases and V by 5 bases; bases with no gene match: 6. CDR3 in amino acids: CASSRLAGPQETQYF. Written as DNA, the CDR3 is TGTGCCAGCAGTCGGCTAGCGGGACCACAAGAGACCCAGTACTTC.

There are a few counts of this clonotype. The chain links TRBV7-8 to TRBJ1-5; D is unresolved. Germline loops: CDR1 SGHVS, CDR2 FQNEAQ. V lost 6 bases and J 4 bases, leaving 16 bases between the germline ends. The CDR3 totals 15 residues. DNA for the CDR3: TGTGCCAGCAGTTCTGACACCGTCGGAAATCAGCCCCAGCATTTT. Translation: CASSSDTVGNQPQHF.

This clonotype was counted many times. The chain recombines TRBV11-1 with TRBJ2-7; 9 nucleotides line up with TRBD1. The V gene end was trimmed by 5 bases and the J gene end by 0 bases; junction bases not matched to a gene: 11. The CDR3 is made up of 17 amino acids. Germline CDR1 and CDR2: SGHAT and FQDESV (reference sequence). DNA for the CDR3: TGTGCCAGCAGCCCCCGGACAGGGGACGCTTACTCCTACGAGCAGTACTTC. It translates to CASSPRTGDAYSYEQYF.

This clonotype was counted at least ten times. CDR3: CASSQDGGGSKYNEQFF. CDR3 sequence (DNA): TGCGCCAGCAGCCAAGATGGAGGCGGGAGTAAGTACAATGAGCAGTTCTTC. The chain carries TRBV4-1 and TRBJ2-1; 7 bases are a match to TRBD2. The CDR3 has 17 amino acids. The germline CDR1 and CDR2 sequences are MGHRA and YSYEKL. J gave up 4 bases and V 0 bases, and 9 bases lay outside the gene matches.

This clonotype was seen more than once but under ten times. The CDR3 loop reads CASSARGQSAYEQYF. For the CDR3, the DNA is TGTGCCAGCAGTGCCCGGGGACAGTCAGCCTACGAGCAGTACTTC. The gene calls are TRBV6-5 and TRBJ2-7; 7 bases map to TRBD1. The germline gives CDR1 MNHEY, CDR2 SVGAGI. J lost 2 bases, V lost 5 bases, and 9 bases had no gene match. The CDR3 sequence is 15 residues long.

This clonotype was counted at least ten times. This chain links TRBV28 with TRBJ2-1; the D gene is possibly TRBD1 (5 bases). Germline loops: CDR1 MDHEN, CDR2 SYDVKM. CDR3 length: 12 amino acids. Trimming took off 3 bases at V and 12 bases at J, with 12 bases between the two ends. CDR3 in amino acids: CASSFLPGRQFF. The CDR3 nucleotides read TGTGCCAGCAGTTTTCTCCCAGGGCGGCAGTTCTTC.

This clonotype was seen more than once but under ten times. The chain links TRBV27 to TRBJ1-1; D might be TRBD1 (5 bases). This CDR3 spans 13 amino acids. V was clipped by 5 bases and J by 6 bases, with 13 bases between them. Germline CDR1 and CDR2: MNHEY and SMNVEV (reference sequence). The CDR3 DNA is TGTGCCAGCAGTCCTCAGGGAAGGTCTGAAGCTTTCTTT. Protein product: CASSPQGRSEAFF.

The chain couples TRBV15 to TRBJ2-5; the match to TRBD2 covers 12 bases. J was trimmed by 2 bases and V by 3 bases; bases with no gene match: 4. Looked up from germline, CDR1 is LNHNV and CDR2 is YYDKDF (reference sequence). The CDR3 totals 16 residues. CDR3 DNA: TGTGCCACCAGCAGCGGACTAGCGGGATCTCAAGAGACCCAGTACTTC. It yields the protein CATSSGLAGSQETQYF.

This clonotype was found a few times. This chain joins TRBV7-8 and TRBJ2-7; TRBD1 is a possible D gene (6 bases). CDR1 and CDR2 from the germline V gene are SGHVS and FQNEAQ. CDR3 length equals 14 residues. V lost 3 bases and J 2 bases, leaving 11 bases between the germline ends. The CDR3 here is CASSFPTGTYEQYF. The CDR3 nucleotides are TGTGCCAGCAGCTTTCCTACAGGGACCTACGAGCAGTACTTC.

This chain joins TRBV5-4 and TRBJ2-3; 7 bases agree with TRBD2. CDR1 and CDR2 (germline): SGHNT, YYREEE (reference sequence). Trimming at V came to 2 bases and at J to 5 bases, leaving 5 bases not matched to a gene. This CDR3 has 14 residues. The CDR3 DNA follows: TGTGCCAGCAGCTTCAGCGGGGACCGAGATACGCAGTATTTT. Translating it yields CASSFSGDRDTQYF.

This clonotype has ten or more counts. The genes are TRBV20-1 and TRBJ2-4; TRBD1 agrees at 7 bases. The CDR3 is made up of 15 amino acids. Trimming at V came to 3 bases and at J to 7 bases, leaving 12 bases not matched to a gene. Germline V gene sequence: CDR1 DFQATT, CDR2 SNEGSKA (reference sequence). CDR3 nucleotide sequence: TGCAGTGCTAGTAGTGGGAGAGGGGGCGGCAACATTCAGTACTTC. Its protein product is CSASSGRGGGNIQYF.

This clonotype was seen ten or more times. The J gene is TRBJ1-1, the V gene TRBV7-2, with TRBD1 matching 7 bases. The CDR3 extends over 13 amino acids. CDR1 is SGHTA, CDR2 FQGNSA, per germline. The junction had 13 bases not matched to a gene; V was cut back by 8 bases and J by 10 bases. DNA of the CDR3: TGTGCCAGCTATCCGGACAGGAGCTACGGAGCTTTCTTT. It is translated as CASYPDRSYGAFF. The whole variable domain, remainder taken from reference TRBV7-2 and TRBJ1-1, is GAGVSQSPSNKVTEKGKDVELRCDPISGHTALYWYRQSLGQGLEFLIYFQGNSAPDKSGLPSDRFSAERTGGSVSTLTIQRTQQEDSAVYLCASYPDRSYGAFFGQGTRLTVV.

Remarks on this clonotype: This clone may be a read error of a much larger clone one base away. CDR3 DNA: TGCAGTGCTCTATACCGACGAGCCAACACTGAAGCTTTCTTT. Translating it yields CSALYRRANTEAFF. The gene calls are TRBV20-1 and TRBJ1-1; D gene unclear. V lost 5 bases and J lost 2, with 15 bases in between. This CDR3 has 14 amino acids. Germline V gene lookup returns CDR1 DFQATT and CDR2 SNEGSKA (reference sequence).

This clonotype was seen ten or more times. This sequence joins TRBV9 and TRBJ2-1; 14 bases match TRBD2. The CDR3 loop spans 20 amino acids. Germline V CDR1 and CDR2: SGDLS, YYNGEE. With V trimmed by 4 bases and J by 4 bases, 16 bases remained unmatched. The CDR3 protein is CASSSGLAGDSTPSYNEQFF. The CDR3 coding sequence is TGTGCCAGCAGCTCGGGACTAGCGGGAGATTCCACCCCGTCGTACAATGAGCAGTTCTTC.

In its sample, this clonotype was seen many times. The chain combines TRBV7-2 with TRBJ2-2; perhaps TRBD1 as D (5 bases). This CDR3 has 16 amino acids. CDR1 is SGHTA and CDR2 is FQGNSA in the germline V gene. Trimming took 4 bases from V and 1 from J, leaving 13 bases between them. The DNA of the CDR3 is TGTGCCAGCAGCTCCCTTGGGGCAAGGAACACCGGGGAGCTGTTTTTT. Translation gives CASSSLGARNTGELFF. Using reference TRBV7-2 and TRBJ2-2 for the parts outside the CDR3, the full variable domain is GAGVSQSPSNKVTEKGKDVELRCDPISGHTALYWYRQSLGQGLEFLIYFQGNSAPDKSGLPSDRFSAERTGGSVSTLTIQRTQQEDSAVYLCASSSLGARNTGELFFGEGSRLTVL.

At least ten counts were recorded for this clonotype. This rearrangement joins TRBV15 to TRBJ2-5; unclear D gene. Germline V gene lookup returns CDR1 LNHNV and CDR2 YYDKDF (reference sequence). V was shortened by 1 base and J by 2 bases, with 8 bases between the two germline ends. The CDR3 spans 14 residues. The CDR3 loop reads CATSRAALQETQYF. CDR3 DNA sequence: TGTGCCACCAGCAGAGCTGCCTTGCAAGAGACCCAGTACTTC.